This T cell receptor beta chain was found in a study of blood T cells in healthy people across ages. The junction had 9 bases not matched to a gene; V was cut back by 1 base and J by 6 bases. This CDR3 is 16 amino acids long. The germline CDR1 and CDR2 sequences are SGHTA and FQGNSA. Each sample yielded at least 5 micrograms of PBMC total RNA. A second PCR of roughly 7 to 11 cycles used a sample-barcoded 5' primer and a J-beta primer mix. TCRdb processed the 5' RACE reads anew with MiXCR; each CDR3 protein has one entry. Of 580,000 or so distinct CDR3 sequences in the sample, under 55% were seen once. This clonotype showed up just a few times.

The clonotype was recovered from a man older than 75 in good health. Source material: blood. The chain combines TRBV7-2 with TRBJ2-3; 8 bases are shared with TRBD2. The CDR3 bases are TGTGCCAGCAGCTTAGTACGGGGGGGCCCTACTGATACGCAGTATTTT. As protein: CASSLVRGGPTDTQYF.